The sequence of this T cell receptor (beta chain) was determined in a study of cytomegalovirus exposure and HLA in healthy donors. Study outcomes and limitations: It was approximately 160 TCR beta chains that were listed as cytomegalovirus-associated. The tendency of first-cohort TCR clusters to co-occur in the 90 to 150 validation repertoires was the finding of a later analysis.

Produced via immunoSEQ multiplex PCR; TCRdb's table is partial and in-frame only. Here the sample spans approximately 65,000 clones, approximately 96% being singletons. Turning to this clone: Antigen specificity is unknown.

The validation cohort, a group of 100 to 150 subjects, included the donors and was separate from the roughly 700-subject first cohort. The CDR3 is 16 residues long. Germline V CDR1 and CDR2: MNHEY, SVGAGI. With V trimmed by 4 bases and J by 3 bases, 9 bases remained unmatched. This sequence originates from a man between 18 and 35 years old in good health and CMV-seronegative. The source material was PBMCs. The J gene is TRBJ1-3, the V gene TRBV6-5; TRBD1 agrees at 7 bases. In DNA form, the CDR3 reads TGTGCCAGCAGTTCCCAGGGGGTTTCTGTTGGAAACACCATATATTTT. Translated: CASSSQGVSVGNTIYF.